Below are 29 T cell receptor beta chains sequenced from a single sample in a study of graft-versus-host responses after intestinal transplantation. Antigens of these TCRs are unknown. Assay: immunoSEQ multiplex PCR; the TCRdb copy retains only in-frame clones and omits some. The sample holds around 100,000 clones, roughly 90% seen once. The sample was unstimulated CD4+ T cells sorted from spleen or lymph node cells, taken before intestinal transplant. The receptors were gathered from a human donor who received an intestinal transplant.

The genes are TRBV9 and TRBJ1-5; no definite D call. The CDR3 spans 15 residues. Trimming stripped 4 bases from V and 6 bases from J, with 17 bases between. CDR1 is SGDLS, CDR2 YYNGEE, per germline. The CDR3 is CASSPSAGIGQPQHF. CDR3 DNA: TGTGCCAGCAGCCCCAGCGCCGGGATCGGTCAGCCCCAGCATTTT. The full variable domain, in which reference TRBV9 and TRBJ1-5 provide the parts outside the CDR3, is DSGVTQTPKHLITATGQRVTLRCSPRSGDLSVYWYQQSLDQGLQFLIQYYNGEERAKGNILERFSAQQFPDLHSELNLSSLELGDSALYFCASSPSAGIGQPQHFGDGTRLSIL.

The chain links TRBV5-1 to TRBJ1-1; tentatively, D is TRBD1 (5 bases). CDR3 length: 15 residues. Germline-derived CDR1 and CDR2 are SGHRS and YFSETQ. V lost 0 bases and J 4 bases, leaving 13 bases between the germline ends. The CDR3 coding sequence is TGCGCCAGCAGCTTGGCCCCGGGGCTGGGCACTGAAGCTTTCTTT. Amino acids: CASSLAPGLGTEAFF.

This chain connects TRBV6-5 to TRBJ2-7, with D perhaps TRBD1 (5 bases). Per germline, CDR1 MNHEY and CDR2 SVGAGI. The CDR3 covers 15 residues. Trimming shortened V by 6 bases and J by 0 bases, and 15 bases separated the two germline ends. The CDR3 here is CASRPNVRDSYEQYF. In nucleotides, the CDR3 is TGTGCCAGCAGGCCGAATGTCAGGGACTCCTACGAGCAGTACTTC.

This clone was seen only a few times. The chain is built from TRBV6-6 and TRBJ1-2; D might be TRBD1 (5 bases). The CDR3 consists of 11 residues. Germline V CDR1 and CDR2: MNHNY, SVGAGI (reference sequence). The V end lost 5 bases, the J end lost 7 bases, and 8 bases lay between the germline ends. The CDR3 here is CASSTGGGYTF. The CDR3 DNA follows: TGTGCCAGCAGTACGGGGGGTGGCTACACCTTC.

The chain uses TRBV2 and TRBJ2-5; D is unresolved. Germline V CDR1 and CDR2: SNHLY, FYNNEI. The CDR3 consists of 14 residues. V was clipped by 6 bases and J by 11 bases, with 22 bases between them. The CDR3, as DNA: TGTGCCAGCAGGGGTCTTGGACGGCAAGTGGAGCAGTACTTC. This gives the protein CASRGLGRQVEQYF. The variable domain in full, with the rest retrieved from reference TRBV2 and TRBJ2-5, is EPEVTQTPSHQVTQMGQEVILRCVPISNHLYFYWYRQILGQKVEFLVSFYNNEISEKSEIFDDQFSVERPDGSNFTLKIRSTKLEDSAMYFCASRGLGRQVEQYFGPGTRLLVL.

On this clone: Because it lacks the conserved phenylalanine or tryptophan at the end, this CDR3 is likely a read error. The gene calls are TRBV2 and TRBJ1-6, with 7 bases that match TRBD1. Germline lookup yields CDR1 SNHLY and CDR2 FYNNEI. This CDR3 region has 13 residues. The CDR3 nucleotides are TGTACCAGCAACAGGGGCTATAATTCACCCCTCCACCTT. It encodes CTSNRGYNSPLHL.

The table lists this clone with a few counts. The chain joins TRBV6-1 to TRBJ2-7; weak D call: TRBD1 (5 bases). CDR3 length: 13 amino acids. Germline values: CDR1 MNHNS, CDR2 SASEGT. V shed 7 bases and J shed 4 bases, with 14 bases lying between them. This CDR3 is CASKGRVLYEQYF. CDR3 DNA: TGTGCCAGCAAGGGCAGGGTCCTATACGAGCAGTACTTC.

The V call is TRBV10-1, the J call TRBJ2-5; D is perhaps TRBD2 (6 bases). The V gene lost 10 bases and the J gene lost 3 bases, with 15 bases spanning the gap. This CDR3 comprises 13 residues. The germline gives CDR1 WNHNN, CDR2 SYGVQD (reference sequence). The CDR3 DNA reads TGCGCCACAACACTGGGACTGGAAGAGACCCAGTACTTC. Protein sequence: CATTLGLEETQYF.

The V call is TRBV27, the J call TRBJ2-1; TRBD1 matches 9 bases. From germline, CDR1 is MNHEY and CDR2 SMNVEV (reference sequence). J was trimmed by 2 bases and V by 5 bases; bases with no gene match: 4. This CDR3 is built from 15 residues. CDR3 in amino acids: CASSPNRGPYNEQFF. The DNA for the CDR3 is TGTGCCAGCAGTCCTAACAGGGGGCCCTACAATGAGCAGTTCTTC.

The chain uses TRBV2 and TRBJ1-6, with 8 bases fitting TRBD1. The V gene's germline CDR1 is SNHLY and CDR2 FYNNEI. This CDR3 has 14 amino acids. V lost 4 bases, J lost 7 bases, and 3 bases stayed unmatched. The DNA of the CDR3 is TGTGCCAGCAGTGTGACAGGGGCAAATTCACCCCTCCACTTT. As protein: CASSVTGANSPLHF.

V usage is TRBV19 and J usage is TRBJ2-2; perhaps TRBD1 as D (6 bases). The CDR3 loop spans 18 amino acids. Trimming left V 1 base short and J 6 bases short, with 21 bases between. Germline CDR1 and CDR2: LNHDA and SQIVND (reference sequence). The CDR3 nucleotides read TGTGCCAGTAGTATAGGCCCTCGTGGGGGCAATCCCCCCGGGGAGCTGTTTTTT. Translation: CASSIGPRGGNPPGELFF. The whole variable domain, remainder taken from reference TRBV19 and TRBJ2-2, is DGGITQSPKYLFRKEGQNVTLSCEQNLNHDAMYWYRQDPGQGLRLIYYSQIVNDFQKGDIAEGYSVSREKKESFPLTVTSAQKNPTAFYLCASSIGPRGGNPPGELFFGEGSRLTVL.

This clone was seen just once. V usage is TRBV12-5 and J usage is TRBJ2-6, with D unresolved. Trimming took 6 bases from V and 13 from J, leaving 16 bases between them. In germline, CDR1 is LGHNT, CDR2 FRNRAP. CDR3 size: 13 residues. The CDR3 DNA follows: TGTGCTAGTGGACAGACGGGTTCACGAGTCCTGACTTTC. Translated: CASGQTGSRVLTF.

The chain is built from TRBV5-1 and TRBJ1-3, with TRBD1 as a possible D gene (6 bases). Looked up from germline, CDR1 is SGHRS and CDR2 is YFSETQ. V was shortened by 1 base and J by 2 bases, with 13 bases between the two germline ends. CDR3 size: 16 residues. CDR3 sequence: CASSLFGTLAGNTIYF. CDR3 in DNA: TGCGCCAGCAGCTTGTTCGGGACACTGGCTGGAAACACCATATATTTT.

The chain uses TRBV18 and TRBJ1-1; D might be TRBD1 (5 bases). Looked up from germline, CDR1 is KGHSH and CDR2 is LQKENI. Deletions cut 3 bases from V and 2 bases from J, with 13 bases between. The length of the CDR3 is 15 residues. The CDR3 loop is CASSPGPGGNTEAFF. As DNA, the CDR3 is TGTGCCAGCTCACCTGGTCCTGGGGGAAACACTGAAGCTTTCTTT.

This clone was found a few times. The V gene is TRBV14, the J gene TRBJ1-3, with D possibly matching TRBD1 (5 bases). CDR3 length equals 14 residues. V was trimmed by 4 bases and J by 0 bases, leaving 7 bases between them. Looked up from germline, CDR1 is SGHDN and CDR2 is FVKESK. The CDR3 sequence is CASSPDSSGNTIYF. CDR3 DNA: TGTGCCAGCAGCCCAGACAGCTCTGGAAACACCATATATTTT.

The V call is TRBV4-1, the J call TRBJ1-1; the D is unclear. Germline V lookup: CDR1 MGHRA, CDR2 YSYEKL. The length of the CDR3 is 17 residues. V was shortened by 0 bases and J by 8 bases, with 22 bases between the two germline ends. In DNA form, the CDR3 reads TGCGCCAGCAGCCAAGAATCGAGAAGCCTCGGTGGACGCGAAGCTTTCTTT. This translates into CASSQESRSLGGREAFF.

The CDR3 bases are TGTGCCAGCAGCTCTCGACAGGGGGAGCAAGGCTACACCTTC. This sequence encodes CASSSRQGEQGYTF. This sequence joins TRBV4-2 and TRBJ1-2; 9 nucleotides agree with TRBD1. V shed 5 bases, J shed 8 bases, and the junction held 9 bases outside the gene matches. CDR1 and CDR2 (germline): LGHNA, YNFKEQ. The CDR3 has 14 residues.

CDR3 DNA sequence: TGTGCCAGCAGCCCTGGGACTAGCGGGAGGGCAGATACGCAGTATTTT. Translated, it gives CASSPGTSGRADTQYF. V gene TRBV9 combines with J gene TRBJ2-3; 16 bases match TRBD2. Germline V gives CDR1 SGDLS, CDR2 YYNGEE. Trimming at V came to 4 bases and at J to 4 bases, leaving 3 bases not matched to a gene. This CDR3 has 16 amino acids.

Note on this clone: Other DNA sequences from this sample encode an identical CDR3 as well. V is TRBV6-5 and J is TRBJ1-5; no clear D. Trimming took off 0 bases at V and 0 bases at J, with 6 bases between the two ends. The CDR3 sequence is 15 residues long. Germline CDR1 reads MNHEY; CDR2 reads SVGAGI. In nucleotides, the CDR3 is TGTGCCAGCAGTTACTCGGGCGGTAGCAATCAGCCCCAGCATTTT. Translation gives CASSYSGGSNQPQHF.

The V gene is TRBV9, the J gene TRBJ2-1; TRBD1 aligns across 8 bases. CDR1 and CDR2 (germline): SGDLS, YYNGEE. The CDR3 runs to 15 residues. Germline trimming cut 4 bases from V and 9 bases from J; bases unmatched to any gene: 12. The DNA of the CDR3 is TGTGCCAGCAGCACCATGCTGGACAGGGCCGGTGAGCAGTTCTTC. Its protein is CASSTMLDRAGEQFF. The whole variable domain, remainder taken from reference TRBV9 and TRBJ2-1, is DSGVTQTPKHLITATGQRVTLRCSPRSGDLSVYWYQQSLDQGLQFLIQYYNGEERAKGNILERFSAQQFPDLHSELNLSSLELGDSALYFCASSTMLDRAGEQFFGPGTRLTVL.

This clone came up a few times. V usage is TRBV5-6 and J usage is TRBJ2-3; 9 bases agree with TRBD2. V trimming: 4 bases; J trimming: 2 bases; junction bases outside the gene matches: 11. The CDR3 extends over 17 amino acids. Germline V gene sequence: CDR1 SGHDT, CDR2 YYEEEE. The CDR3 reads CASSPYQGTSHTDTQYF. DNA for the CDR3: TGTGCCAGCAGCCCCTACCAGGGGACTAGCCACACAGATACGCAGTATTTT.

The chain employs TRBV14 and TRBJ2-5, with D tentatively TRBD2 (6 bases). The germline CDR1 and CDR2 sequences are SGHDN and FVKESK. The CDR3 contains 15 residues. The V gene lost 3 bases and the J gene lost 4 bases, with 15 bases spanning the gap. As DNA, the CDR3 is TGTGCCAGCAGCCAGCTCCTAGGGGAGGTAGAGACCCAGTACTTC. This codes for CASSQLLGEVETQYF.

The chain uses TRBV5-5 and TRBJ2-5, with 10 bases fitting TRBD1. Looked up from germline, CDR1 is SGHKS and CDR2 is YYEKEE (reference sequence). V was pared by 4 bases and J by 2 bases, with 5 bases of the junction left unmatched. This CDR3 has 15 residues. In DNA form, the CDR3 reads TGTGCCAGCAGCCCCGGGACAGGGGCGCAAGAGACCCAGTACTTC. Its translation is CASSPGTGAQETQYF.

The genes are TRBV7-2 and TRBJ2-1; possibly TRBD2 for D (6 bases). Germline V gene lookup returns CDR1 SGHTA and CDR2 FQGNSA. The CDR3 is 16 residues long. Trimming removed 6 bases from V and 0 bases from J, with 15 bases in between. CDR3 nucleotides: TGTGCCAGCAGACAGCGGGCCGGGGGCTCCTACAATGAGCAGTTCTTC. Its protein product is CASRQRAGGSYNEQFF. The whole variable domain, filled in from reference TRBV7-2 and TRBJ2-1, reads GAGVSQSPSNKVTEKGKDVELRCDPISGHTALYWYRQSLGQGLEFLIYFQGNSAPDKSGLPSDRFSAERTGGSVSTLTIQRTQQEDSAVYLCASRQRAGGSYNEQFFGPGTRLTVL.

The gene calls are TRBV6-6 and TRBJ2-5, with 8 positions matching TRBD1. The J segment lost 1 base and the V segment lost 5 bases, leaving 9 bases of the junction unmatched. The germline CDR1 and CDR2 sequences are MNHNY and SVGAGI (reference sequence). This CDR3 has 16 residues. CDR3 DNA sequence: TGTGCCAGCAGTCCCTACAGGGGGAGTCTCCAAGAGACCCAGTACTTC. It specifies CASSPYRGSLQETQYF.

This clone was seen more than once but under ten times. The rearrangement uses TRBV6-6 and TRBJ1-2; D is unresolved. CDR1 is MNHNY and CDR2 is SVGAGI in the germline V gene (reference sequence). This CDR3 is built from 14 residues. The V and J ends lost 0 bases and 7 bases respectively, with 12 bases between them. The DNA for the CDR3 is TGTGCCAGCAGTTACTCGAATCTCTTCGGTGGCTACACCTTC. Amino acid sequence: CASSYSNLFGGYTF.

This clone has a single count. The chain's CDR3 is CASSPPRRTHEDYEQYF. CDR3 bases: TGTGCCAGCAGCCCGCCGCGAAGGACACACGAAGACTACGAGCAGTACTTC. This chain connects TRBV5-4 to TRBJ2-7, with TRBD1 as a possible D gene (5 bases). The CDR3 totals 17 residues. Looked up from germline, CDR1 is SGHNT and CDR2 is YYREEE (reference sequence). Trimming cost V 4 bases and J 3 bases, with 23 bases left between them.

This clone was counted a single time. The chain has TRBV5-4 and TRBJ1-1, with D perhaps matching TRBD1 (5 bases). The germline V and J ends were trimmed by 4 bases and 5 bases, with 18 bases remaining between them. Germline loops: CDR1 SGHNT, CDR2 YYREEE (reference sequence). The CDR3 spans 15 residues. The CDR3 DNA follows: TGTGCCAGCAGCCTAGTGGACACGTCGGGGACTGAAGCTTTCTTT. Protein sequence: CASSLVDTSGTEAFF.

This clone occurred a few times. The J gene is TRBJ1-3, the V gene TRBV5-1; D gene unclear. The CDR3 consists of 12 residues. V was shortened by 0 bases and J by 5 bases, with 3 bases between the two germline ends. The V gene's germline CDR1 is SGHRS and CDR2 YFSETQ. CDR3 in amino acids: CASSLDRNTIYF. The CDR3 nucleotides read TGCGCCAGCAGCTTGGACCGAAACACCATATATTTT.